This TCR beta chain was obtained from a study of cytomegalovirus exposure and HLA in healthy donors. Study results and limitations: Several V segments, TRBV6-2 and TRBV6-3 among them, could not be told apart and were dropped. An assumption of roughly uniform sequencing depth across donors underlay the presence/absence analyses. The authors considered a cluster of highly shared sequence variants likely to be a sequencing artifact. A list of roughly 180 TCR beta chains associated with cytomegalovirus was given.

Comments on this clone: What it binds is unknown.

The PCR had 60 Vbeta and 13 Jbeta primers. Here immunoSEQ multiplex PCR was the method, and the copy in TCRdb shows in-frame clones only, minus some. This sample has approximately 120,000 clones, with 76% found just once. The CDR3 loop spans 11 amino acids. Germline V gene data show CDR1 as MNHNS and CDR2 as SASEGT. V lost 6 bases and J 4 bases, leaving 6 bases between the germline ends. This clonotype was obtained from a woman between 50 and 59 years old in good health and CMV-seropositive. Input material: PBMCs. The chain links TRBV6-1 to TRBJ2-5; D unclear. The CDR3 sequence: CASRIGETQYF. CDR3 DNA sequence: TGTGCCAGCAGGATCGGAGAGACCCAGTACTTC.